This T cell receptor (beta chain) originates from a study of blood T cell repertoires in COVID-19. V lost 4 bases, J lost 6 bases, and 9 bases lay in between. Looked up from germline, CDR1 is DFQATT and CDR2 is SNEGSKA (reference sequence). CDR3 length equals 11 residues. This clone was observed a few times. Authors' processing steps: Amplification of reference gene primers was used by the study to estimate nucleated cell counts. Sequencing was performed with immunoSEQ multiplex PCR; in TCRdb, only in-frame clones are kept and a portion is missing. The V and J calls and clone size are taken from that table; D and trimming were inferred from the DNA. The sample has around 200,000 clones; around 80% are singletons.

Sequences were obtained from peripheral blood. This clonotype was sampled from a woman aged 25 to 45 with COVID-19, enrolled during active disease. J is TRBJ1-1 and V is TRBV20-1; no firm D call. In DNA, the CDR3 is TGCAGTGCTAATTATCCGGCTGAAGCTTTCTTT. Protein sequence: CSANYPAEAFF.